This is a list of T cell receptor beta chains from one sample in a study of T cell responses to AZD1222 COVID-19 vaccine. The assay was immunoSEQ multiplex PCR, and TCRdb's table has in-frame clones only and misses some. The data contain about 110,000 clones, 80% to 95% of them seen just once; the ten biggest clones take up less than 2.5%. Specimen: peripheral blood, collected 28 days after the second AZD1222 dose. The receptor source for this set is an adult who received the AZD1222 COVID-19 vaccine. Both conserved end residues are part of each CDR3. Fields, in order: V gene, D gene, clone size, J gene, CDR3 length, CDR3 protein, CDR3 DNA. The D gene is left open where the match is weak. For some rows the clone size is stated as once, few or many, or as a class when expanded; others skip it.

V gene: TRBV6-4
D gene: NA
clone size: NA
J gene: TRBJ2-2
CDR3 length: 15
CDR3 protein: CASSPDFGNTGELFF
CDR3 DNA: TGTGCCAGCAGCCCTGACTTCGGGAACACCGGGGAGCTGTTTTTT

V gene: TRBV24-1
D gene: NA
clone size: once
J gene: TRBJ2-7
CDR3 length: 15
CDR3 protein: CATSDPTGQGYEQYF
CDR3 DNA: TGTGCCACCAGTGACCCGACGGGGCAGGGCTACGAGCAGTACTTC

V gene: TRBV9
D gene: NA
clone size: NA
J gene: TRBJ2-5
CDR3 length: 13
CDR3 protein: CASSVDVVETQYF
CDR3 DNA: TGTGCCAGCAGCGTTGACGTGGTTGAGACCCAGTACTTC

V gene: TRBV6-2/TRBV6-3
D gene: NA
clone size: NA
J gene: TRBJ1-1
CDR3 length: 11
CDR3 protein: CASSRTQEAFF
CDR3 DNA: TGTGCCAGCAGTCGGACCCAGGAAGCTTTCTTT

V gene: TRBV28
D gene: TRBD1
clone size: NA
J gene: TRBJ2-7
CDR3 length: 14
CDR3 protein: CASSLTDRINEQYF
CDR3 DNA: TGTGCCAGCAGTTTAACGGACAGGATTAACGAGCAGTACTTC

V gene: TRBV15
D gene: TRBD1
clone size: NA
J gene: TRBJ1-5
CDR3 length: 15
CDR3 protein: CATSRGQGRNQPQHF
CDR3 DNA: TGTGCCACCAGCAGAGGACAGGGCCGCAATCAGCCCCAGCATTTT

V gene: TRBV11-3
D gene: TRBD2
clone size: once
J gene: TRBJ2-3
CDR3 length: 17
CDR3 protein: CASSRGLAGVGTDTQYF
CDR3 DNA: TGTGCCAGCAGTCGGGGACTAGCGGGGGTGGGCACAGATACGCAGTATTTT

V gene: TRBV27
D gene: NA
clone size: NA
J gene: TRBJ2-7
CDR3 length: 14
CDR3 protein: CASSLQGNGYEQYF
CDR3 DNA: TGTGCCAGCAGTTTACAGGGCAATGGTTACGAGCAGTACTTC

V gene: TRBV7-2
D gene: TRBD1
clone size: NA
J gene: TRBJ2-7
CDR3 length: 15
CDR3 protein: CASSLNRGPTYEQYF
CDR3 DNA: TGTGCCAGCAGCCTTAACAGGGGGCCGACCTACGAGCAGTACTTC

V gene: TRBV18
D gene: TRBD2
clone size: NA
J gene: TRBJ2-2
CDR3 length: 16
CDR3 protein: CASSPAGGSNTGELFF
CDR3 DNA: TGTGCCAGCTCACCTGCGGGGGGATCGAACACCGGGGAGCTGTTTTTT

V gene: TRBV5-1
D gene: NA
clone size: once
J gene: TRBJ2-3
CDR3 length: 11
CDR3 protein: CASRLEDTQYF
CDR3 DNA: TGCGCCAGCCGCCTTGAAGATACGCAGTATTTT

V gene: TRBV14
D gene: NA
clone size: NA
J gene: TRBJ1-2
CDR3 length: 13
CDR3 protein: CASSPTGSNGYTF
CDR3 DNA: TGTGCCAGCAGCCCAACAGGGAGCAATGGCTACACCTTC

V gene: TRBV28
D gene: NA
clone size: NA
J gene: TRBJ1-2
CDR3 length: 13
CDR3 protein: CASSVQNEDGYTF
CDR3 DNA: TGTGCCAGCAGTGTCCAGAATGAGGACGGCTACACCTTC

V gene: TRBV28
D gene: TRBD1
clone size: NA
J gene: TRBJ2-3
CDR3 length: 14
CDR3 protein: CASRQGPSTDTQYF
CDR3 DNA: TGTGCCAGCCGACAGGGTCCTAGCACAGATACGCAGTATTTT

V gene: TRBV19
D gene: TRBD1
clone size: NA
J gene: TRBJ2-2
CDR3 length: 14
CDR3 protein: CASRDRGLTGELFF
CDR3 DNA: TGTGCCAGTAGGGACAGGGGCTTGACCGGGGAGCTGTTTTTT

V gene: TRBV18
D gene: NA
clone size: NA
J gene: TRBJ2-2
CDR3 length: 15
CDR3 protein: CASSTAAGSTGELFF
CDR3 DNA: TGTGCCAGCTCTACCGCGGCGGGGTCCACCGGGGAGCTGTTTTTT

V gene: TRBV12-3/TRBV12-4
D gene: NA
clone size: NA
J gene: TRBJ1-5
CDR3 length: 13
CDR3 protein: CASSLAMIQPQHF
CDR3 DNA: TGTGCCAGCAGTTTAGCGATGATCCAGCCCCAGCATTTT

V gene: TRBV11-2
D gene: TRBD2
clone size: NA
J gene: TRBJ2-7
CDR3 length: 18
CDR3 protein: CASSLLTSGGPSSYEQYF
CDR3 DNA: TGTGCCAGCAGCTTACTGACTAGCGGGGGGCCCAGCTCCTACGAGCAGTACTTC

V gene: TRBV14
D gene: NA
clone size: NA
J gene: TRBJ2-2
CDR3 length: 16
CDR3 protein: CASSPWQGTYTGELFF
CDR3 DNA: TGTGCCAGCAGCCCTTGGCAGGGGACTTACACCGGGGAGCTGTTTTTT

V gene: TRBV10-3
D gene: NA
clone size: NA
J gene: TRBJ2-7
CDR3 length: 12
CDR3 protein: CAISEADYEQYF
CDR3 DNA: TGTGCCATCAGTGAGGCCGACTACGAGCAGTACTTC

V gene: TRBV30
D gene: TRBD2
clone size: NA
J gene: TRBJ2-1
CDR3 length: 15
CDR3 protein: CAWSAGLAGYNEQFF
CDR3 DNA: TGTGCCTGGAGTGCGGGACTAGCGGGTTACAATGAGCAGTTCTTC

V gene: TRBV19
D gene: TRBD2
clone size: NA
J gene: TRBJ2-1
CDR3 length: 14
CDR3 protein: CASSSSGGAGEQFF
CDR3 DNA: TGTGCCAGTAGTAGTAGCGGGGGGGCTGGTGAGCAGTTCTTC

V gene: TRBV28
D gene: NA
clone size: NA
J gene: TRBJ1-2
CDR3 length: 13
CDR3 protein: CASSLMGYYGYTF
CDR3 DNA: TGTGCCAGCAGTTTAATGGGGTACTATGGCTACACCTTC

V gene: TRBV28
D gene: TRBD2
clone size: NA
J gene: TRBJ2-2
CDR3 length: 17
CDR3 protein: CASSLFAGGPNTGELFF
CDR3 DNA: TGTGCCAGCAGTTTATTCGCGGGGGGGCCTAACACCGGGGAGCTGTTTTTT

V gene: TRBV7-2
D gene: NA
clone size: few
J gene: TRBJ2-4
CDR3 length: 15
CDR3 protein: CASSSGGSSKNIQYF
CDR3 DNA: TGTGCCAGCAGCTCGGGCGGCTCTTCCAAAAACATTCAGTACTTC

V gene: TRBV10-1
D gene: NA
clone size: NA
J gene: TRBJ1-1
CDR3 length: 13
CDR3 protein: CASSESTGTEAFF
CDR3 DNA: TGCGCCAGCAGTGAGTCCACGGGGACTGAAGCTTTCTTT

V gene: TRBV5-1
D gene: NA
clone size: NA
J gene: TRBJ1-1
CDR3 length: 14
CDR3 protein: CASSYRREMTEAFF
CDR3 DNA: TGCGCCAGCAGCTACAGGAGAGAAATGACTGAAGCTTTCTTT

V gene: TRBV6-2/TRBV6-3
D gene: NA
clone size: NA
J gene: TRBJ2-2
CDR3 length: 16
CDR3 protein: CASSPRLGLTTGELFF
CDR3 DNA: TGTGCCAGCAGTCCACGACTAGGCCTCACCACCGGGGAGCTGTTTTTT

V gene: TRBV6-2/TRBV6-3
D gene: NA
clone size: NA
J gene: TRBJ1-1
CDR3 length: 12
CDR3 protein: CASSRAATEAFF
CDR3 DNA: TGTGCCAGCAGCAGGGCTGCCACTGAAGCTTTCTTT

V gene: TRBV10-3
D gene: TRBD1
clone size: NA
J gene: TRBJ2-3
CDR3 length: 14
CDR3 protein: CAISGQGSGDTQYF
CDR3 DNA: TGTGCCATCAGCGGACAGGGATCCGGAGATACGCAGTATTTT

V gene: TRBV2
D gene: NA
clone size: NA
J gene: TRBJ1-2
CDR3 length: 14
CDR3 protein: CASFRTWLNYGYTF
CDR3 DNA: TGTGCCAGCTTTCGGACATGGTTGAACTATGGCTACACCTTC

V gene: TRBV19
D gene: NA
clone size: NA
J gene: TRBJ1-5
CDR3 length: 13
CDR3 protein: CASSIMTNQPQHF
CDR3 DNA: TGTGCCAGTAGTATCATGACGAATCAGCCCCAGCATTTT

V gene: TRBV19
D gene: NA
clone size: NA
J gene: TRBJ2-7
CDR3 length: 14
CDR3 protein: CASHSTDITSEQYF
CDR3 DNA: TGTGCCAGTCATTCGACGGATATTACTTCGGAGCAGTACTTC